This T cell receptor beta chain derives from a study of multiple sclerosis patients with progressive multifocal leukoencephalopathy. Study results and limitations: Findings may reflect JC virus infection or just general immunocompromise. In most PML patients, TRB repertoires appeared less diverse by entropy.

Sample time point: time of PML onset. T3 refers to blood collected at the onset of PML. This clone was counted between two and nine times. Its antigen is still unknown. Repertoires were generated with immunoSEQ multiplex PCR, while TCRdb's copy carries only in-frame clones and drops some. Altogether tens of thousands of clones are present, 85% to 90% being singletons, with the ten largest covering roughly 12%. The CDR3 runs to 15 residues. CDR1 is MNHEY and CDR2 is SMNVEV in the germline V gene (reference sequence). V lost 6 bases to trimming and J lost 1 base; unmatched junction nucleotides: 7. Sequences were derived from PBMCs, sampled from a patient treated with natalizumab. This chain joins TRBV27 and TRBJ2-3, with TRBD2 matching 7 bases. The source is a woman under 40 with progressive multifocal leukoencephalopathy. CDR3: CASSLGGEGTDTQYF. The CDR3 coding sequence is TGTGCCAGCAGCTTGGGGGGGGAGGGCACAGATACGCAGTATTTT.